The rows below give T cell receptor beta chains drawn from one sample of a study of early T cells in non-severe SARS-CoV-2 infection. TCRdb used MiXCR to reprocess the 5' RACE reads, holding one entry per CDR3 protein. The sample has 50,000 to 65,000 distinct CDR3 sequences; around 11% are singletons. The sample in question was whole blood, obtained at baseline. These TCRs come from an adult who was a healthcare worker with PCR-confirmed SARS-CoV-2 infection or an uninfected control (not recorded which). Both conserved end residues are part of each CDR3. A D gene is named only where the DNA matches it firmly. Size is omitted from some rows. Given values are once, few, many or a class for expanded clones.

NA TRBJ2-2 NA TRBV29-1 TGCAGCGGCCTGGTTCTTAACACCGGGGAGCTGTTTTTT CSGLVLNTGELFF
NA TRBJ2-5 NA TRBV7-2 TGTGCCAGCAGCTCCTCGGGGGCAGAGACCCAGTACTTC CASSSSGAETQYF
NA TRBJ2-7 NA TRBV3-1 TGTGCCAGCAGCCGAGTCTACGAGCAGTACTTC CASSRVYEQYF
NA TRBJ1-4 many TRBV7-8 TGTGCCAGCAGCTTAAGGGCAGTTTATGCAACTAATGAAAAACTGTTTTTT CASSLRAVYATNEKLFF
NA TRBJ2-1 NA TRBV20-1 TGCAGTGCTAGAGGGCGCGGGGTCAATGAGCAGTTCTTC CSARGRGVNEQFF
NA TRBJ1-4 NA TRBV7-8 TGTGCCAGCAGCCCCCGGAGGTGGCTGAATGAAAAACTGTTTTTT CASSPRRWLNEKLFF
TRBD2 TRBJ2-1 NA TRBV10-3 TGTGCCATCAGTGCCCGGACTAGCGGAGACTACAATGAGCAGTTCTTC CAISARTSGDYNEQFF
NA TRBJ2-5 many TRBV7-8 TGTGCCAGCAGCCCCCTCCTGCGTGCCACAGAGACCCAGTACTTC CASSPLLRATETQYF
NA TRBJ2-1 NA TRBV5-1 TGCGCCAGCAGCTTCGGTCAAAGCTGGGGGGACTCCTACAATGAGCAGTTCTTC CASSFGQSWGDSYNEQFF
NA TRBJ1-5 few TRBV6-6 TGTGCCAGCAGTTACTCGTCCAGGGGCCTGGATCAGCCCCAGCATTTT CASSYSSRGLDQPQHF